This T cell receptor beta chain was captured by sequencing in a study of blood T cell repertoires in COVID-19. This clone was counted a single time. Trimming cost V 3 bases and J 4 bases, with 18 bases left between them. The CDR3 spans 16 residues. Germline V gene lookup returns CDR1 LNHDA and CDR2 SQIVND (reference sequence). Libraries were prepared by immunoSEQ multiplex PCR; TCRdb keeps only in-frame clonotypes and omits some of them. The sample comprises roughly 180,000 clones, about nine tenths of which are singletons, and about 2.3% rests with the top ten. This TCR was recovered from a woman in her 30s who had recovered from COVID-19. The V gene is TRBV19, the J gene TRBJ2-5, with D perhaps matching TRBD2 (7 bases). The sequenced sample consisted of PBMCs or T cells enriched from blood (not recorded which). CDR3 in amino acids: CASSMDRGAFGETQYF. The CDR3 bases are TGTGCCAGTAGTATGGATCGGGGGGCATTCGGAGAGACCCAGTACTTC.